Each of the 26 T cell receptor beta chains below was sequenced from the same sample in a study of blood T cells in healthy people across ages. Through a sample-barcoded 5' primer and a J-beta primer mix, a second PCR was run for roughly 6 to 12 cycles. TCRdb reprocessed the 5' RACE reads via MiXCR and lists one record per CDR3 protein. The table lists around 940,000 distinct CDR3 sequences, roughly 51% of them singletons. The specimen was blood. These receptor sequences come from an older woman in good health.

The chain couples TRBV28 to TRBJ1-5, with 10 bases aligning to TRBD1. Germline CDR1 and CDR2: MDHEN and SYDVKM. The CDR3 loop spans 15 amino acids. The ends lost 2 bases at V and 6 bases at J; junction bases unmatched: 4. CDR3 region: CASSLVDRGRQPQHF. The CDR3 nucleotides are TGTGCCAGCAGTTTAGTCGACAGGGGGCGTCAGCCCCAGCATTTT.

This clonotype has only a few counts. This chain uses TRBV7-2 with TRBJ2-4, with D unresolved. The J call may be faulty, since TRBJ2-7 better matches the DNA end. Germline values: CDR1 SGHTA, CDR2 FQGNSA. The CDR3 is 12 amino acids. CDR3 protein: CASSLTRDEQYF. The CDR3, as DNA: TGTGCCAGCAGCTTAACGCGAGACGAGCAGTACTTC.

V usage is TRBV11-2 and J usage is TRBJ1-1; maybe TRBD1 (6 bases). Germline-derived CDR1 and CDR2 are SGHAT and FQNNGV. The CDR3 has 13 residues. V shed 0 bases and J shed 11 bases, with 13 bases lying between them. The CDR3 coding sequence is TGTGCCAGCAGCTTAGATTTGGCAGGGGAGGCTTTCTTT. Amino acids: CASSLDLAGEAFF. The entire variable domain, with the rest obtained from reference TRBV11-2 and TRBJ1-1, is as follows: EAGVAQSPRYKIIEKRQSVAFWCNPISGHATLYWYQQILGQGPKLLIQFQNNGVVDDSQLPKDRFSAERLKGVDSTLKIQPAKLEDSAVYLCASSLDLAGEAFFGQGTRLTVV.

The CDR3 loop is CASSLGVRGGTGGRETQYF. The CDR3 nucleotides read TGTGCCAGCAGTTTAGGAGTACGAGGGGGGACAGGGGGAAGGGAGACCCAGTACTTC. This chain uses TRBV12-3 or TRBV12-4 with TRBJ2-5, with 11 nucleotides matching TRBD1. With V trimmed by 1 base and J by 5 bases, 15 bases remained unmatched. The CDR3 is 19 residues long.

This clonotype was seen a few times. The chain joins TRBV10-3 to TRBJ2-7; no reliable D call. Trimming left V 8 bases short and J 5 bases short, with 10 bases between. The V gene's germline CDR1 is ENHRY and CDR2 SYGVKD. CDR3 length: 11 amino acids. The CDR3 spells CAIGPMDEQYF. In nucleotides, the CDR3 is TGTGCCATCGGGCCTATGGACGAGCAGTACTTC.

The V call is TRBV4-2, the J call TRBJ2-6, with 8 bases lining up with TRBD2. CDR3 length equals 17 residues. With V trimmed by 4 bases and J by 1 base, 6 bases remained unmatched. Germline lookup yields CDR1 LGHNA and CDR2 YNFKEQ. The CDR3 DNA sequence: TGTGCCAGCAGCCCCAGCGGGAGAGTATCTGGGGCCAACGTCCTGACTTTC. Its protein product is CASSPSGRVSGANVLTF.

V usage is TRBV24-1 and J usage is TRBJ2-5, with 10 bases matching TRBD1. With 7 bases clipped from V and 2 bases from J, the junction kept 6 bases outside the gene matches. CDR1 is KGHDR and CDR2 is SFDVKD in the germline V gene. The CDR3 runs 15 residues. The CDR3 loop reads CATSPPGQGQETQYF. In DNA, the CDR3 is TGTGCCACCAGCCCCCCGGGACAGGGGCAAGAGACCCAGTACTTC.

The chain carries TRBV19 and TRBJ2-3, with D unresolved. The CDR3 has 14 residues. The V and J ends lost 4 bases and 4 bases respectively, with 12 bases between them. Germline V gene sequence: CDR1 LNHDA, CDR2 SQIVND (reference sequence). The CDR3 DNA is TGTGCCAGTAGTACCCCTGACGGAGCAGATACGCAGTATTTT. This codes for CASSTPDGADTQYF. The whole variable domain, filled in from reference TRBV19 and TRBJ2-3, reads DGGITQSPKYLFRKEGQNVTLSCEQNLNHDAMYWYRQDPGQGLRLIYYSQIVNDFQKGDIAEGYSVSREKKESFPLTVTSAQKNPTAFYLCASSTPDGADTQYFGPGTRLTVL.

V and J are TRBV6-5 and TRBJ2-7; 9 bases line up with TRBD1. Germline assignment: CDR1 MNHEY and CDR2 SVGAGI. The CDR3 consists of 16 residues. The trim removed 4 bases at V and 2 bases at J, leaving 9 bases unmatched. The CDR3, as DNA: TGTGCCAGCAGTTTAACCCCTCGACAGGGGGCCTACGAGCAGTACTTC. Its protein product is CASSLTPRQGAYEQYF.

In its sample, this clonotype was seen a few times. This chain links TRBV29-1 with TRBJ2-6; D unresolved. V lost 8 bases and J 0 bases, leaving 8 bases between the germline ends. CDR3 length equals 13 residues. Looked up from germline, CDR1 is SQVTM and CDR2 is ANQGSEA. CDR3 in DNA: TGCAGCACCCAAACCTCTGGGGCCAACGTCCTGACTTTC. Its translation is CSTQTSGANVLTF.

For the CDR3, the DNA is TGTGCCAGCAGCTTAGGTCGGGGGCCGGATAAAGAGACCCAGTACTTC. This encodes CASSLGRGPDKETQYF. The chain combines TRBV7-9 with TRBJ2-5; D assignment may be TRBD1 or TRBD2 (6 bases each). The CDR3 runs to 16 residues. The V gene lost 1 base and the J gene lost 3 bases, with 15 bases spanning the gap. CDR1 and CDR2 from the germline V gene are SEHNR and FQNEAQ (reference sequence).

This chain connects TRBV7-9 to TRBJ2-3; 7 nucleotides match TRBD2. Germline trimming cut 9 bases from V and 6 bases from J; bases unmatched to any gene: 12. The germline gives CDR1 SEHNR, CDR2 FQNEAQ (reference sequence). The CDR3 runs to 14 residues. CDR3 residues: CASLAGSAWDTQYF. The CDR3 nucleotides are TGTGCCAGTTTAGCGGGCTCCGCATGGGATACGCAGTATTTT.

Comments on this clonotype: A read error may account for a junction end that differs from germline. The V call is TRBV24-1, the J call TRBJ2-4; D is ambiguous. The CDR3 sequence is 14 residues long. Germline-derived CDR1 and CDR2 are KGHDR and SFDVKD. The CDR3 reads CATRASQAQNIQYF. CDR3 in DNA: TGTGCCACCAGAGCATCCCAAGCCCAAAACATTCAGTACTTC.

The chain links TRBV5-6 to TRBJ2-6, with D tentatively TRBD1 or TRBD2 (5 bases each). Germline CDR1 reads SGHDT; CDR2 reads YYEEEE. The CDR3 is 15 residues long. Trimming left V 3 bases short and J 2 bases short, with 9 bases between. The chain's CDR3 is CASSSRDPGANVLTF. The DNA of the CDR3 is TGTGCCAGCAGCTCTAGGGACCCTGGGGCCAACGTCCTGACTTTC.

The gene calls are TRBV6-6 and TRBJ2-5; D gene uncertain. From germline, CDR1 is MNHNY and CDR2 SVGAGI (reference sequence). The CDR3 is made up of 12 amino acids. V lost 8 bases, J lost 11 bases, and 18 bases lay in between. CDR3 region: CASQASYNEQYF. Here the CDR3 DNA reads TGTGCCAGCCAGGCTTCTTACAATGAGCAGTACTTC.

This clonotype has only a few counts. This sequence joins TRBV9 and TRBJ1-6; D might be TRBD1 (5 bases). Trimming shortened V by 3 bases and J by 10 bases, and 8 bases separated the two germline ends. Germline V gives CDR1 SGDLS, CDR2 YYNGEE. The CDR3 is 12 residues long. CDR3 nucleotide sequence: TGTGCCAGCAGCGCAGGGAAGTCACCCCTCCACTTT. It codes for CASSAGKSPLHF.

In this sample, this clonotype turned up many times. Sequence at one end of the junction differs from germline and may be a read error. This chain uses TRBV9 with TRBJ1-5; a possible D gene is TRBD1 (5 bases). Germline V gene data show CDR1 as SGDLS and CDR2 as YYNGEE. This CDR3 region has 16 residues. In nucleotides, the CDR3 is TGTGCCAGCAGCGTCGGCGTCGGGGGACCCAATCAGCTCCAGCATTTT. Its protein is CASSVGVGGPNQLQHF.

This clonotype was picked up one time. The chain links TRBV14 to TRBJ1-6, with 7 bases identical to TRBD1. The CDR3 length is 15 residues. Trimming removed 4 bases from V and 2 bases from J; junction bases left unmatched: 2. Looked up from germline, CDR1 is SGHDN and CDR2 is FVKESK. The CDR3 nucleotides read TGTGCCAGCAGCCCCACAGGGGCCTATAATTCACCCCTCCACTTT. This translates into CASSPTGAYNSPLHF.

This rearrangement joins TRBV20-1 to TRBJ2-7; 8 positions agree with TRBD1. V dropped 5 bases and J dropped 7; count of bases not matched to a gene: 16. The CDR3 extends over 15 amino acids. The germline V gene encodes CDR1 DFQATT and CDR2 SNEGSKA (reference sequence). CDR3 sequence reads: CSAPMSERTGLEQYF. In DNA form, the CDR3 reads TGCAGTGCTCCAATGTCCGAGAGGACAGGGCTGGAGCAGTACTTC.

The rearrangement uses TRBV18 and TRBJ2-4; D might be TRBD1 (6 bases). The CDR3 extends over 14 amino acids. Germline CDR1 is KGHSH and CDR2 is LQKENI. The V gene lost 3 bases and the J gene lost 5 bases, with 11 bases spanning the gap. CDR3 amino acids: CASSPPTGQNIQYF. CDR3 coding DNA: TGTGCCAGCTCACCCCCGACAGGTCAAAACATTCAGTACTTC.

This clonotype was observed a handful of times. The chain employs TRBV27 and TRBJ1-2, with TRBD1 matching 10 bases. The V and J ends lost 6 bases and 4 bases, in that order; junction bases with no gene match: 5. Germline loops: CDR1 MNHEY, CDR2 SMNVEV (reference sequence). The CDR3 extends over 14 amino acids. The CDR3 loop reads CASSPGTGAYGYTF. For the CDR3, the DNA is TGTGCCAGCAGCCCCGGGACAGGGGCCTATGGCTACACCTTC.

CDR3 amino acids: CASSPRWERDEQFF. The CDR3 coding sequence is TGTGCCAGCAGCCCTCGTTGGGAGAGGGATGAGCAGTTCTTC. The chain is built from TRBV7-8 and TRBJ2-1; possible D gene TRBD2, 5 bases. Trimming took off 5 bases at V and 8 bases at J, with 16 bases between the two ends. Germline lookup yields CDR1 SGHVS and CDR2 FQNEAQ. The CDR3 is made up of 14 amino acids.

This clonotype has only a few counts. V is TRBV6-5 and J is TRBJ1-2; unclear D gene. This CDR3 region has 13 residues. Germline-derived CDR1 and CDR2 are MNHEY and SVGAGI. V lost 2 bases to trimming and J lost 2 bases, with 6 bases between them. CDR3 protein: CASSYGPNYGYTF. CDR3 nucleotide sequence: TGTGCCAGCAGTTACGGGCCGAACTATGGCTACACCTTC.

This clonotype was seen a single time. The CDR3 region has the DNA TGTGCCACCAGCGGCCGCCGGGACTCATCCTACGAGCAGTACTTC. This sequence encodes CATSGRRDSSYEQYF. This chain links TRBV15 with TRBJ2-7; tentative D call: TRBD2 (6 bases). Germline CDR1 LNHNV, CDR2 YYDKDF (reference sequence). CDR3 length equals 15 residues. V lost 5 bases, J lost 1 base, and 15 bases lay in between. Filled out from reference TRBV15 and TRBJ2-7, the complete variable domain reads DAMVIQNPRYQVTQFGKPVTLSCSQTLNHNVMYWYQQKSSQAPKLLFHYYDKDFNNEADTPDNFQSRRPNTSFCFLDIRSPGLGDTAMYLCATSGRRDSSYEQYFGPGTRLTVT.

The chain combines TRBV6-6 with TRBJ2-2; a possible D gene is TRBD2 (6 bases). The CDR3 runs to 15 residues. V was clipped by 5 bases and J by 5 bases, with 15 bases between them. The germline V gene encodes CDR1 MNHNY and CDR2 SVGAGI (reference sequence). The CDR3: CASSRSESGTGELFF. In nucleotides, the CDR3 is TGTGCCAGCAGTAGGAGTGAGAGCGGGACCGGGGAGCTGTTTTTT.

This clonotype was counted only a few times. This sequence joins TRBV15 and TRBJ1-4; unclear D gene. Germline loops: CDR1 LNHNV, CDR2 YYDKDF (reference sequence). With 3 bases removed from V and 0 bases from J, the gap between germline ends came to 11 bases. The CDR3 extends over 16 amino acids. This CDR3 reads CATSRDDPATNEKLFF. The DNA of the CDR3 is TGTGCCACCAGCAGGGATGACCCGGCAACTAATGAAAAACTGTTTTTT.